The text below deals with one TCR beta chain. The sample is drawn from a study of identifying expanded T cells in peripheral blood. Using immunoSEQ multiplex PCR, the repertoire was profiled, and TCRdb retains in-frame clones only, with some absent. The repertoire includes more than 50,000 clones, about 83% of them detected once, and about 20% sits in the top ten. This CDR3 comprises 16 residues. Unmatched junction bases numbered 11, after V lost 4 bases and J lost 7 bases. J is TRBJ2-1 and V is TRBV5-3; 10 bases are shared with TRBD1. Being an ORF, TRBV5-3 has a function that is uncertain. This sequence originates from a person between 18 and 69 years old in good health. Sample: blood. Here the CDR3 reads CARSLLTGQGTNEQFF. The DNA for the CDR3 is TGTGCCAGAAGCCTGTTGACGGGACAGGGGACAAATGAGCAGTTCTTC.